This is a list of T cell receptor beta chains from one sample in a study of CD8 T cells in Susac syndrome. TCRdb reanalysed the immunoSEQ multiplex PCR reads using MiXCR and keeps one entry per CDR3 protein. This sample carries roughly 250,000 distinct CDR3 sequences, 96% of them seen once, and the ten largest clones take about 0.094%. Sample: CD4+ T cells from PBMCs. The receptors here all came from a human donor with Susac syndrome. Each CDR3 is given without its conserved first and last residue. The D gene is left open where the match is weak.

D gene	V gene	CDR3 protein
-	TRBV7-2	ASSFDGDGEAF
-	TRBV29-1	SATLLEETQY
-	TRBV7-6	ASSFIGGTIY
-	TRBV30	AWRHRGPTYEQY
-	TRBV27	ASRWETQY
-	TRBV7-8	ASSFPDLNANTEAF
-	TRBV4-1	ASSHPERSSSYNEQF
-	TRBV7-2	ASSLQYDEKLF
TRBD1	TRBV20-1	SAGDRADEQY
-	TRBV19	ASSTWTEQETQY
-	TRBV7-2	ASSDRETNYNEQF
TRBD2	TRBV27	ASLSGTSGIGEQF
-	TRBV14	ASSKGLTGELF
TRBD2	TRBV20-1	SAQLAGGNTGELF
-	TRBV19	ASSNAGPNEQF
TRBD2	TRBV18	ASSPGRGYEQY
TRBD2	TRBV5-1	ASSLVLAEYTDTQY
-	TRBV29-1	SVENHRANTEAF
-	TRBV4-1	ASSRTLRLNEQF
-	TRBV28	ASSLQRLDYGYT
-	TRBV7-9	ASSQLGIPYNEQF
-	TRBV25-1	ASSEAGAGAGGYT
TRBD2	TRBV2	ASRGLAGANEQF
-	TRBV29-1	SVLSVMNTEAF
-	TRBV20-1	SARTHSGFSYEQY
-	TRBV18	ASSPPALLTEAF
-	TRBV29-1	SVDLLGNTGELF
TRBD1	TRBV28	ATGTGRYGYT
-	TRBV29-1	SADRTTYNEQF
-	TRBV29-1	SVNMGGYGYT
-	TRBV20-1	STTSGNSYNEQF
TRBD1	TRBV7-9	ASSGNRPGQGDNEQF
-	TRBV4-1	ANSQEEGTYYGYT
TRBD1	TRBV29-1	SVVGQGATDTQY
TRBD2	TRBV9	ASSAGLEETQY
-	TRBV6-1	ASSEVWGSYGYT
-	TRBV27	ASGPGGAYEQY
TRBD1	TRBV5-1	ASSLRTGGEAF
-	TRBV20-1	SARDLRGNTEAF
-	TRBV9	ASSTGTDTQY
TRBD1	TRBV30	AWHRGQGNTEAF
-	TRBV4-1	ASSQDTSPNEQF
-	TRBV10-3	AISGGGETQY
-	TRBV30	AWSVQGTGEQY
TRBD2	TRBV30	AWIMREFDTGELF
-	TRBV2	ASSGRADNEQF
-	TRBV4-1	ASSQSLWDDTQY
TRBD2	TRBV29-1	SVGTSGLAAPYEQY
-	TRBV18	ASSSSGYGYT
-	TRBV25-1	ASREMETGELF
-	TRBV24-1	ATSVADTQY
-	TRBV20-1	SAIRDPREAF
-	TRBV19	ASSGGGHPSTDTQY
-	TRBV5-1	ASRSLLGGTDTQY
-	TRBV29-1	SSGTYYNEQF